The 10 T cell receptor beta chains in this list originate from one sample, sequenced in a study of blood T cell repertoires in COVID-19. Profiling relied on immunoSEQ multiplex PCR, and the TCRdb table lists in-frame clones only, not all of them. The sample holds 200,000 to 250,000 clones; around 92% are singletons and the top ten take 1% to 1.5%. Sequencing was performed on peripheral blood. These receptors were taken from a man aged 25 to 40 with acute or convalescent COVID-19.

This clone was observed a few times. The chain recombines TRBV7-2 with TRBJ2-5; no clear D gene. The germline V gene encodes CDR1 SGHTA and CDR2 FQGNSA. The CDR3 is 14 residues long. V lost 1 base and J 6 bases, leaving 12 bases between the germline ends. This CDR3 is CASSLGFAFQTQYF. The CDR3 bases are TGTGCCAGCAGCTTAGGTTTTGCGTTCCAGACCCAGTACTTC.

This chain connects TRBV28 to TRBJ2-3; D is unclear. Germline lookup yields CDR1 MDHEN and CDR2 SYDVKM. The CDR3 sequence is 15 residues long. Trimming shortened V by 3 bases and J by 2 bases, and 12 bases separated the two germline ends. The CDR3 sequence: CASSLVVVTTDTQYF. The CDR3 DNA reads as TGTGCCAGCAGTTTGGTAGTGGTCACCACAGATACGCAGTATTTT.

The chain recombines TRBV5-5 with TRBJ1-6, with TRBD1 as a possible D gene (5 bases). Germline V CDR1 and CDR2: SGHKS, YYEKEE (reference sequence). This CDR3 is built from 14 residues. V was clipped by 4 bases and J by 11 bases, with 16 bases between them. In DNA form, the CDR3 reads TGTGCCAGCAGCCCCGGCCGGGGGGGGGCACCCCTCCACTTT. Protein: CASSPGRGGAPLHF.

This chain uses TRBV15 with TRBJ2-3; D not resolved. Germline CDR1 is LNHNV and CDR2 is YYDKDF (reference sequence). The CDR3 covers 14 residues. The germline V and J ends were trimmed by 5 bases and 4 bases, with 13 bases remaining between them. The CDR3 loop reads CATSGNSWADTQYF. In DNA, the CDR3 is TGTGCCACCAGCGGAAACAGTTGGGCAGATACGCAGTATTTT.

This chain uses TRBV3-1 (or the pseudogene TRBV3-2) with TRBJ1-2; the D gene is possibly TRBD1 (6 bases). CDR1 is LGHDT and CDR2 is YNNKEL in the germline V gene (reference sequence). The CDR3 totals 14 residues. V shed 7 bases and J shed 8 bases, with 20 bases lying between them. CDR3 nucleotide sequence: TGTGCCAGCACCTCGACAGGTCCTCTAGGAGGCTACACCTTC. Amino acid sequence: CASTSTGPLGGYTF.

The chain is built from TRBV19 and TRBJ2-5; tentatively, D is TRBD1 (6 bases). The CDR3 has 12 amino acids. The V end lost 5 bases, the J end lost 4 bases, and 8 bases lay between the germline ends. Germline lookup yields CDR1 LNHDA and CDR2 SQIVND (reference sequence). The CDR3 nucleotides read TGTGCCAGTAGTTCCAGGGGAGAGACCCAGTACTTC. Protein: CASSSRGETQYF.

The genes are TRBV5-4 and TRBJ1-2, with TRBD1 identical over 10 bases. CDR3 length equals 17 residues. Germline CDR1 and CDR2: SGHNT and YYREEE (reference sequence). Trimming cost V 3 bases and J 6 bases; bases outside gene matches: 14. The CDR3 sequence: CASSSLLWTGGKDGYTF. In nucleotides, the CDR3 is TGTGCCAGCAGCTCATTACTATGGACAGGGGGGAAGGATGGCTACACCTTC.

The V and J genes are TRBV10-2 and TRBJ2-7; D is unresolved. The CDR3 is 12 residues long. V shed 2 bases and J shed 6 bases, with 8 bases lying between them. Germline values: CDR1 WSHSY, CDR2 SAAADI. The CDR3 bases are TGCGCCAGCAGTGAGCCCCCGGTCGAGCAGTACTTC. Amino acid sequence: CASSEPPVEQYF.

The V gene is TRBV3-1 (or the pseudogene TRBV3-2), the J gene TRBJ2-3, with 8 bases identical to TRBD2. The CDR3 has 13 residues. The junction had 3 bases not matched to a gene; V was cut back by 4 bases and J by 6 bases. Germline loops: CDR1 LGHDT, CDR2 YNNKEL (reference sequence). The CDR3: CASSPPGGDTQYF. The CDR3 DNA is TGTGCCAGCAGCCCCCCGGGGGGGGATACGCAGTATTTT.

The chain recombines TRBV19 with TRBJ2-5; D is unresolved. The CDR3 has 12 residues. In germline, CDR1 is LNHDA, CDR2 SQIVND (reference sequence). V was cut by 6 bases and J by 5 bases, with 10 bases left in between. CDR3 in DNA: TGTGCCAGTAGCATAATCGGGGAGACCCAGTACTTC. Translated: CASSIIGETQYF.